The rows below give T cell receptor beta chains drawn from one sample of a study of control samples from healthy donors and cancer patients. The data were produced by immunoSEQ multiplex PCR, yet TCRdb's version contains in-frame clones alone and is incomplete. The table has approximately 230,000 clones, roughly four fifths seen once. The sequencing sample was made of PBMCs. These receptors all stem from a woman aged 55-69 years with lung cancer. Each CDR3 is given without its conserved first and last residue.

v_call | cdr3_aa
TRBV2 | ASSEGGRGANVLT
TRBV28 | ASLKWYSNQPQH
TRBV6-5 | ASSPPGGPGELF
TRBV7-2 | ASSFAVPPAPLH
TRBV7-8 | ASSLASGNQPQH
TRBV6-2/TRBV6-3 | ASTPGYGYT
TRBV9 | ASSVAEATYNEQF
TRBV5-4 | ASSLRLAQDTQY
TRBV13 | ASTGGGPEQF
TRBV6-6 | ASSPQGTGDEQF
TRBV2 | ASSGATGETQY
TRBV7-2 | ASGQDRPINTEAF
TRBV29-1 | SVIRQGRTETQY
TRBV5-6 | ASSTGDGRFYGYT
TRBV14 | ASSRTDSYEQY
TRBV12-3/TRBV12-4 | ASSRQGVSPLH
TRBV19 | ASSTRQGSAAF
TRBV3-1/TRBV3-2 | ASSQMIAGAGGYT
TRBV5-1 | ASSLLRVEEQY
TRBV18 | ASSPTPGSTDTQY
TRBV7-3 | ASSPRLVDTQY
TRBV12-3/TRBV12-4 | ASSRDTYEQY
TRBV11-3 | ASSFSGVNTEAF
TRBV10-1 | ASSGTGGVNTEAF
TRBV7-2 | ASSLRTGINQPQH
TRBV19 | ASSGTGVWSTEAF
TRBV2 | ASSEAQRDYGYT
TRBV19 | ASSSTQGNTIY
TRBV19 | ATTRRGALTGELF
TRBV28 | ASSLVGLASEQY
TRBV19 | ASKNRGDLSNQPQH
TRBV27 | ASSLGTSPGYTEAF
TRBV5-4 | ASSLGPGQGNTEAF
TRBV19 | ATSTLETQY
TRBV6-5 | ASSTRGRDEKLF
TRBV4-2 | ASSLSGTNEKLF
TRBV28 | ASLSGRREYEQY
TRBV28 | ASSLFQGVWEKLF
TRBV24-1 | ATSRSPAGGDTQY
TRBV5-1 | ASSPQAGGGETQY
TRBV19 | ASSIDWAAFGDGYT
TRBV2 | ASSGPGQGARYGYT